Listed here is a single TCR beta chain. Original analysis: Estimated nucleated cell counts came from reference gene primer amplification. The method was immunoSEQ multiplex PCR; TCRdb's version includes in-frame clones alone and lacks a portion of them. D and trimming were read from the DNA, whereas the V and J calls and clone size are those reported in that table. The data contain 95,000 to 150,000 clones, about 82% of them singletons. These data are taken from a study of blood T cell repertoires in COVID-19. Study-level information: Material from acute and convalescent COVID-19 was sourced from the United States, Italy and Spain. Sample material is recorded as cDNA or gDNA derived from T cells, B-cell-depleted T cells, or PBMCs.

CDR3 length: 13 amino acids. CDR1 and CDR2 from the germline V gene are SGHAT and FQNNGV. V lost 6 bases and J lost 6; bases outside the gene matches: 6. Material: peripheral blood. The rearrangement joins TRBV11-2 to TRBJ1-1; 8 positions agree with TRBD1. The clonotype was recovered from a human donor in a cohort sampled during active COVID-19. CDR3 coding DNA: TGTGCCAGCAGAGCGCAGGGGGCGGCTGAAGCTTTCTTT. Protein: CASRAQGAAEAFF.